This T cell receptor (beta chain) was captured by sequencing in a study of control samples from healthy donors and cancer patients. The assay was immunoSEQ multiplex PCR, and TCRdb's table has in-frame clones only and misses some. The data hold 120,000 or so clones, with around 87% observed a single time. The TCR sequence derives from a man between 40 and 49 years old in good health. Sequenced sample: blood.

As DNA, the CDR3 is TGTGCCACCAGTGAGTCCCAGCCGGGGGGTGATGAGCAGTTCTTC. Protein product: CATSESQPGGDEQFF. The chain uses TRBV24-1 and TRBJ2-1; 7 bases are a match to TRBD2. Germline CDR1 KGHDR, CDR2 SFDVKD. CDR3 size: 15 residues. Trimming removed 4 bases from V and 8 bases from J; junction bases left unmatched: 10.